The 30 T cell receptor beta chains below all came from one sample that was sequenced in a study of regulatory T cells in long-lasting Graves disease. Construction of the TCR beta libraries employed iRepertoire HTBI primers in conjunction with Arm-PCR of CDR3 regions. MiXCR was run by TCRdb on the multiplex PCR reads, yielding one entry per CDR3 protein. The sample lists approximately 490,000 distinct CDR3 sequences; roughly 16% were seen once. The time point: newly diagnosed GD, antithyroid drugs for less than 3 months. From RNA extracted from PBMCs, the TCR library was made. The sample also formed part of further work on T cells in Graves' hyperthyroidism and ophthalmopathy.

This specimen was peripheral blood mononuclear cells (PBMCs), taken at new diagnosis, from a patient treated with antithyroid drugs. All receptors derive from a man aged 40-55 years with Graves disease.

About this clonotype itself: Being one base from a much bigger clone, this may be a read error. CDR3 sequence: CSVETGWEETQYF. The CDR3 DNA follows: TGCAGCGTTGAAACAGGGTGGGAAGAGACCCAGTACTTC. The chain couples TRBV29-1 to TRBJ2-5, with D possibly being TRBD1 (6 bases). The CDR3 runs 13 residues. V gave up 2 bases and J gave up 3 bases, with 10 bases separating them. CDR1 is SQVTM, CDR2 ANQGSEA, per germline.

The chain combines TRBV12-3 or TRBV12-4 with TRBJ2-7; 7 bases are shared with TRBD1. CDR3 length: 17 amino acids. With V trimmed by 3 bases and J by 5 bases, 16 bases remained unmatched. The CDR3 protein is CASSFSQGISRRHEQYF. The DNA for the CDR3 is TGTGCCAGCAGTTTTTCACAGGGGATTTCGAGGAGGCACGAGCAGTACTTC.

The table lists this clonotype with a few counts. The chain is built from TRBV29-1 and TRBJ2-7, with D tentatively TRBD2 (5 bases). This CDR3 is built from 15 residues. Between the trimmed V and J ends, which lost 3 bases and 0 bases, there was a span of 15 bases. The V gene's germline CDR1 is SQVTM and CDR2 ANQGSEA. The CDR3 region is CSVEIISGSSYEQYF. The CDR3 nucleotides read TGCAGCGTTGAGATAATTTCGGGAAGCTCCTACGAGCAGTACTTC.

This clonotype was picked up a small number of times. The V call is TRBV5-1, the J call TRBJ1-2; possibly TRBD1 for D (6 bases). The V gene lost 0 bases and the J gene lost 8 bases, with 11 bases spanning the gap. Germline V gene sequence: CDR1 SGHRS, CDR2 YFSETQ. This CDR3 region has 13 residues. Here the CDR3 reads CASSLGDTEGYTF. The CDR3 DNA follows: TGCGCCAGCAGCTTGGGGGACACCGAGGGCTACACCTTC.

The V gene is TRBV9, the J gene TRBJ2-3, with a weak D call TRBD1 (6 bases). CDR3 size: 13 residues. The V end lost 4 bases, the J end lost 9 bases, and 15 bases lay between the germline ends. CDR1 and CDR2 (germline): SGDLS, YYNGEE. CDR3 sequence reads: CASSPDTGTTQYF. The CDR3 nucleotides are TGTGCCAGCAGCCCGGACACAGGGACAACGCAGTATTTT.

This clonotype has at least ten counts. The chain carries TRBV20-1 and TRBJ2-5, with TRBD2 matching 8 bases. This CDR3 region has 13 residues. Germline-derived CDR1 and CDR2 are DFQATT and SNEGSKA (reference sequence). V shed 5 bases and J 4 bases; nucleotides not matched to a gene: 6. This CDR3 is CSAERERGETQYF. In nucleotides, the CDR3 is TGCAGTGCTGAGCGGGAGAGGGGAGAGACCCAGTACTTC.

The chain carries TRBV2 and TRBJ2-7; D gene unclear. V shed 1 base and J shed 5 bases, with 9 bases lying between them. The CDR3 sequence is 13 residues long. CDR1 is SNHLY and CDR2 is FYNNEI in the germline V gene. The CDR3 region has the DNA TGTGCCAGCAGTGAAGACGGGCCCCACGAGCAGTACTTC. The encoded protein is CASSEDGPHEQYF.

This clonotype was counted a single time. The rearrangement joins TRBV5-4 to TRBJ2-1, with D possibly being TRBD2 (6 bases). Germline V gene lookup returns CDR1 SGHNT and CDR2 YYREEE (reference sequence). Trimming stripped 2 bases from V and 4 bases from J, with 13 bases between. There are 15 residues in the CDR3. The CDR3 region has the DNA TGTGCCAGCAGCTTTGATAGCGGTTCATACAATGAGCAGTTCTTC. This sequence encodes CASSFDSGSYNEQFF.

This clonotype was observed at least ten times. The V call is TRBV30, the J call TRBJ1-5, with no clear D. V lost 0 bases to trimming and J lost 6 bases, with 12 bases between them. The CDR3 covers 14 residues. Germline V lookup: CDR1 GTSNPN, CDR2 SVGIG (reference sequence). CDR3: CAWSVTDPSQPQHF. In DNA, the CDR3 is TGTGCCTGGAGTGTGACCGACCCGAGTCAGCCCCAGCATTTT.

The table lists this clonotype with many counts. The chain has TRBV5-1 and TRBJ2-5; 8 bases map to TRBD1. The CDR3 is made up of 13 amino acids. Losses at the gene ends were 4 bases for V and 4 bases for J; bases not matched to a gene: 3. The germline CDR1 and CDR2 sequences are SGHRS and YFSETQ. Here the CDR3 DNA reads TGCGCCAGCAGCAAGGACAGGGCAGAGACCCAGTACTTC. It yields the protein CASSKDRAETQYF.

This clonotype came up many times. The rearrangement joins TRBV7-3 to TRBJ2-5, with D perhaps TRBD1 or TRBD2 (5 bases each). Germline V CDR1 and CDR2: SGHTA, FQGTGA. There are 13 residues in the CDR3. V lost 5 bases and J 5 bases, leaving 12 bases between the germline ends. CDR3 protein: CASSTQWGETQYF. Written as DNA, the CDR3 is TGTGCCAGCAGCACACAGTGGGGGGAGACCCAGTACTTC.

This sequence joins TRBV28 and TRBJ1-5; no firm D call. This CDR3 has 15 residues. The V end lost 6 bases, the J end lost 4 bases, and 16 bases lay between the germline ends. CDR1 is MDHEN and CDR2 is SYDVKM in the germline V gene. This CDR3 is CASRGSGSRNQPQHF. The CDR3 region has the DNA TGTGCCAGCAGGGGCAGCGGGAGCAGGAATCAGCCCCAGCATTTT.

This clonotype showed up just a few times. The rearrangement uses TRBV29-1 and TRBJ2-7, with D hard to call. CDR3 length: 12 amino acids. Germline assignment: CDR1 SQVTM and CDR2 ANQGSEA. Trimming left V 5 bases short and J 3 bases short, with 11 bases between. As DNA, the CDR3 is TGCAGCGTTAGTAACAGTTACTACGAGCAGTACTTC. Its translation is CSVSNSYYEQYF.

This clonotype turned up a few times. The rearrangement uses TRBV5-4 and TRBJ2-7; a weak D match, TRBD2 (6 bases). CDR1 is SGHNT, CDR2 YYREEE, per germline (reference sequence). CDR3 length: 14 residues. The ends were cut back, 4 bases at V and 3 bases at J, with 14 bases in the middle. CDR3 amino acids: CASSKSGGNYEQYF. The DNA for the CDR3 is TGTGCCAGCAGCAAATCAGGAGGGAACTACGAGCAGTACTTC.

The chain combines TRBV12-3 or TRBV12-4 with TRBJ1-2; 9 nucleotides line up with TRBD1. J gave up 3 bases and V 1 base, and 6 bases lay outside the gene matches. The CDR3 runs 16 residues. CDR3 DNA sequence: TGTGCCAGCAGTTTAGGATGGGGACAGGGCGACTATGGCTACACCTTC. It encodes CASSLGWGQGDYGYTF.

In its sample, this clonotype was seen many times. The germline gene is not matched at one end of the junction; a read error may be the cause. This chain joins TRBV11-2 and TRBJ2-3; tentatively, D is TRBD1 (5 bases). The CDR3 is made up of 14 amino acids. Germline values: CDR1 SGHAT, CDR2 FQNNGV. The DNA of the CDR3 is TGTGCCAGCAGCTTAACTCCATACACAGGTACGCAGTATTTT. This encodes CASSLTPYTGTQYF.

The J gene is TRBJ2-1, the V gene TRBV6-1; D possibly corresponds to TRBD2 (6 bases). Trimming took off 11 bases at V and 0 bases at J, with 14 bases between the two ends. The CDR3 totals 14 residues. Looked up from germline, CDR1 is MNHNS and CDR2 is SASEGT. The CDR3 region is CASSGECSYNEQFF. The CDR3 DNA is TGTGCCTCCTCGGGAGAGTGCTCCTACAATGAGCAGTTCTTC.

This clonotype was seen only a few times. As DNA, the CDR3 is TGCAGTGCTAGAACCTCCGCCAAAAACATTCAGTACTTC. Translating gives CSARTSAKNIQYF. The V call is TRBV20-1, the J call TRBJ2-4; D not certain. Trimming took 2 bases from V and 1 from J, leaving 6 bases between them. The V gene's germline CDR1 is DFQATT and CDR2 SNEGSKA (reference sequence). CDR3 length equals 13 residues.

This clonotype occurred a few times. The V and J genes are TRBV3-1 and TRBJ2-7, with 7 bases lining up with TRBD2. In germline, CDR1 is LGHDT, CDR2 YNNKEL (reference sequence). The CDR3 runs to 16 residues. Germline trimming cut 4 bases from V and 3 bases from J; bases unmatched to any gene: 12. CDR3 DNA: TGTGCCAGCAGCCCCCTTGATGGCGGGAGTCTCTACGAGCAGTACTTC. Amino acid sequence: CASSPLDGGSLYEQYF.

This clonotype has a handful of counts. The chain couples TRBV5-1 to TRBJ1-1; TRBD1 agrees at 9 bases. CDR3 length equals 15 residues. CDR1 is SGHRS and CDR2 is YFSETQ in the germline V gene. J lost 1 base, V lost 3 bases, and 4 bases had no gene match. The CDR3 sequence is CASSSGQGRNTEAFF. The CDR3 DNA sequence: TGCGCCAGCAGCTCCGGACAGGGGCGGAACACTGAAGCTTTCTTT.

The table lists this clonotype with many counts. This chain links TRBV11-2 with TRBJ2-5; TRBD1 matches 10 bases. J was trimmed by 2 bases and V by 6 bases; bases with no gene match: 6. The germline gives CDR1 SGHAT, CDR2 FQNNGV. This CDR3 comprises 15 residues. This chain's CDR3 is CASRGQGGQQETQYF. DNA of the CDR3: TGTGCCAGCAGAGGACAGGGGGGGCAACAAGAGACCCAGTACTTC.

This clonotype was counted ten times or more. The V gene is TRBV4-1, the J gene TRBJ2-2, with TRBD2 identical over 10 bases. The CDR3 consists of 16 residues. Germline V gene lookup returns CDR1 MGHRA and CDR2 YSYEKL. The J segment lost 5 bases and the V segment lost 2 bases, leaving 5 bases of the junction unmatched. The DNA of the CDR3 is TGCGCCAGCAGCCAATGGGGACTAGCGAGTACCGGGGAGCTGTTTTTT. Translated: CASSQWGLASTGELFF.

This clonotype was picked up many times. The chain links TRBV11-2 to TRBJ2-7, with a tentative D call TRBD2 (6 bases). Germline-derived CDR1 and CDR2 are SGHAT and FQNNGV. The length of the CDR3 is 17 residues. V lost 3 bases to trimming and J lost 1 base, with 19 bases between them. CDR3 nucleotide sequence: TGTGCCAGCAGCTTCGGACTAATGGCAGAAAGGTCCTACGAGCAGTACTTC. Translating it yields CASSFGLMAERSYEQYF.

A single count supports this clonotype. This chain uses TRBV19 with TRBJ2-5, with 10 bases matching TRBD2. With 4 bases clipped from V and 4 bases from J, the junction kept 15 bases outside the gene matches. CDR3 size: 18 residues. The germline V gene has CDR1 LNHDA and CDR2 SQIVND (reference sequence). CDR3 residues: CASSRRPSGGTFGETQYF. In nucleotides, the CDR3 is TGTGCCAGTAGTAGACGGCCTAGCGGGGGAACATTTGGAGAGACCCAGTACTTC.

This clonotype appeared many times. Compared with germline, one end of the junction differs, possibly owing to a read error. The chain couples TRBV5-1 to TRBJ1-4; D is unclear. CDR1 and CDR2 (germline): SGHRS, YFSETQ. This CDR3 spans 13 amino acids. In DNA, the CDR3 is TGTGCCAGCAGCAAAGAGGCGGGTGAAAAACTGTTTTTT. Its protein product is CASSKEAGEKLFF.

This clonotype was observed many times. This chain joins TRBV3-1 and TRBJ2-5; D is unclear. The germline gives CDR1 LGHDT, CDR2 YNNKEL (reference sequence). V was clipped by 2 bases and J by 1 base, with 2 bases between them. This CDR3 spans 12 amino acids. The CDR3 sequence: CASSQRQETQYF. DNA for the CDR3: TGTGCCAGCAGCCAACGCCAAGAGACCCAGTACTTC.

V is TRBV24-1 and J is TRBJ2-4; perhaps TRBD1 as D (5 bases). The CDR3 is 15 amino acids. Trimming stripped 3 bases from V and 0 bases from J, with 8 bases between. CDR1 and CDR2 (germline): KGHDR, SFDVKD. Written as DNA, the CDR3 is TGTGCCACCAGTGATCCGACAGTAGCCAAAAACATTCAGTACTTC. Its protein product is CATSDPTVAKNIQYF.

This clonotype was seen many times. The chain couples TRBV28 to TRBJ1-2; 10 nucleotides align to TRBD1. The J segment lost 4 bases and the V segment lost 3 bases, leaving 11 bases of the junction unmatched. The CDR3 length is 17 residues. Germline V gene sequence: CDR1 MDHEN, CDR2 SYDVKM. Written as DNA, the CDR3 is TGTGCCAGCAGTTTCCTGCAGGGACAGGGGATTAGCTATGGCTACACCTTC. It codes for CASSFLQGQGISYGYTF.

In its sample, this clonotype was seen many times. V is TRBV12-3 or TRBV12-4 and J is TRBJ2-2; D remains unclear. The V end was cut by 6 bases, the J end by 1 base, with 9 bases between. The CDR3 totals 14 residues. The CDR3, as DNA: TGTGCCAGCAGCCAGTTACGGAACACCGGGGAGCTGTTTTTT. Translated, it gives CASSQLRNTGELFF.

This clonotype has just a few counts. The rearrangement joins TRBV19 to TRBJ2-1, with D perhaps TRBD1 (5 bases). This CDR3 spans 16 amino acids. Germline CDR1 and CDR2: LNHDA and SQIVND (reference sequence). V lost 6 bases and J lost 0, with 15 bases in between. This chain's CDR3 is CASRGRGQSSYNEQFF. DNA for the CDR3: TGTGCCAGTAGGGGAAGGGGCCAGAGCTCCTACAATGAGCAGTTCTTC.